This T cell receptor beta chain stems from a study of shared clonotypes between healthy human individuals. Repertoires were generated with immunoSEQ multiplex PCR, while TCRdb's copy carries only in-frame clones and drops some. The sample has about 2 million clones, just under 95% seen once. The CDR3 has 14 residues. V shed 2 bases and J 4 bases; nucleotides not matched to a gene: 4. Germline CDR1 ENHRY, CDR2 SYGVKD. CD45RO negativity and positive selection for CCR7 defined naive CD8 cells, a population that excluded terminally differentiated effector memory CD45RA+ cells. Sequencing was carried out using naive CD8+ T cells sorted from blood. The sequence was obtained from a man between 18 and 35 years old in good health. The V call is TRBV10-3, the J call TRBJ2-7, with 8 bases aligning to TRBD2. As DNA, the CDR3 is TGTGCCATCAGTGAGCCGGGGGGGATATACGAGCAGTACTTC. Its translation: CAISEPGGIYEQYF.